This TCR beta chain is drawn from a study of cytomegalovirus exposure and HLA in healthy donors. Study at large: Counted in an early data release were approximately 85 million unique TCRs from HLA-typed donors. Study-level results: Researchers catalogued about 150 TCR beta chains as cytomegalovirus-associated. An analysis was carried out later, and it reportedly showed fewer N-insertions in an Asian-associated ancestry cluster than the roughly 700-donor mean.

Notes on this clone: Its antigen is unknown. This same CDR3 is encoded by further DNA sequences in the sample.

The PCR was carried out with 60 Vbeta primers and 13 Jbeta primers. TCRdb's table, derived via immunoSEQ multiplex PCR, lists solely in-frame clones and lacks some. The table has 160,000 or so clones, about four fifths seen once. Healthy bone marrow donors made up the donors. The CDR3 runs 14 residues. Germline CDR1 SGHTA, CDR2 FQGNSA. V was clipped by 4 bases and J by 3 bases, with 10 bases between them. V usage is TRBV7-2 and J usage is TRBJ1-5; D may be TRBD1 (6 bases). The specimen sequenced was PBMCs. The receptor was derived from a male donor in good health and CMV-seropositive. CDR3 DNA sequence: TGTGCCAGCAGCTCAGGACAGCTCAATCAGCCCCAGCATTTT. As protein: CASSSGQLNQPQHF.